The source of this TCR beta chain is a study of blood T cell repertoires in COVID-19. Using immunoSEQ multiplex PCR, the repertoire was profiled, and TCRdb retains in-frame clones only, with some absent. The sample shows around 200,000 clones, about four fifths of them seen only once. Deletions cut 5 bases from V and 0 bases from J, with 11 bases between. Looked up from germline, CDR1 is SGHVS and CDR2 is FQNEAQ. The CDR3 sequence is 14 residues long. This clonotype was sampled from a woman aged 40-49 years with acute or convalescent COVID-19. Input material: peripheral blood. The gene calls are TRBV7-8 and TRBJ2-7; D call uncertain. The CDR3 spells CASSPRLGSYEQYF. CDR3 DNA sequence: TGTGCCAGCAGCCCCCGACTGGGCTCCTACGAGCAGTACTTC.